This T cell receptor beta chain emerged from a study of cytomegalovirus exposure and HLA in healthy donors. Trimming cost V 6 bases and J 2 bases; bases outside gene matches: 9. Germline V lookup: CDR1 SQVTM, CDR2 ANQGSEA. The CDR3 sequence is 14 residues long. In the PCR, 60 Vbeta and 13 Jbeta primers were used. Generated by immunoSEQ multiplex PCR, the TCRdb table keeps only in-frame clones and is missing some. The sample gives over 150,000 clones, around 77% of which show up once; about 2.8% is in the top ten. This TCR was recovered from a woman in her twenties or thirties in good health and CMV-seronegative. The sequencing input was PBMCs. This chain connects TRBV29-1 to TRBJ2-5; TRBD2 aligns across 7 bases. CDR3 region: CSVSTQRDQETQYF. The CDR3 bases are TGCAGCGTCTCTACTCAGCGGGATCAAGAGACCCAGTACTTC.